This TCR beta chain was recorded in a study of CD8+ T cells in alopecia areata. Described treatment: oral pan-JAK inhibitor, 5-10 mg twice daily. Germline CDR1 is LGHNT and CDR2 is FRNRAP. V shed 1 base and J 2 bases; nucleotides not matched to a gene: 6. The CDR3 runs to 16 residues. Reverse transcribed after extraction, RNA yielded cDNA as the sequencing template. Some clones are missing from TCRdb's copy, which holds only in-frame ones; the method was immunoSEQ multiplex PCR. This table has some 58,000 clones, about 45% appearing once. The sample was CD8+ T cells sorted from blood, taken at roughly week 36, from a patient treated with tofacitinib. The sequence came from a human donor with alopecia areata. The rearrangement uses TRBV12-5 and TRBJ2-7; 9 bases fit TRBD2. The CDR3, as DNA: TGTGCTAGTGGTTTGGCTTCGGCTAGCGGGACCTACGAGCAGTACTTC. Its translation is CASGLASASGTYEQYF.